This T cell receptor beta chain was sequenced for a study of T cell responses to AZD1222 COVID-19 vaccine. Study-level points and caveats: Spike-specific TCR breadth rose after two AZD1222 doses, and depth rose as well.

Second-dose intervals of approximately 4 or approximately 12 weeks were pooled. The table came from immunoSEQ multiplex PCR; TCRdb's copy has only in-frame clones and leaves some out. Here the sample spans about 110,000 clones, roughly 92% being singletons. This clone appeared a single time. As yet, its antigen is unknown. The TCR originated in an adult who received the AZD1222 COVID-19 vaccine. The material sequenced was peripheral blood, taken 28 days after the second AZD1222 dose.

The DNA for the CDR3 is TGTGCCAGCAGCTTAGCACCTGGGGCCCGTGACTACACCTTC. Protein sequence: CASSLAPGARDYTF. The chain combines TRBV7-9 with TRBJ1-2, with D possibly TRBD1 on 5 matching bases. CDR3 size: 14 residues. CDR1 is SEHNR and CDR2 is FQNEAQ in the germline V gene (reference sequence). The ends were cut back, 0 bases at V and 10 bases at J, with 15 bases in the middle.